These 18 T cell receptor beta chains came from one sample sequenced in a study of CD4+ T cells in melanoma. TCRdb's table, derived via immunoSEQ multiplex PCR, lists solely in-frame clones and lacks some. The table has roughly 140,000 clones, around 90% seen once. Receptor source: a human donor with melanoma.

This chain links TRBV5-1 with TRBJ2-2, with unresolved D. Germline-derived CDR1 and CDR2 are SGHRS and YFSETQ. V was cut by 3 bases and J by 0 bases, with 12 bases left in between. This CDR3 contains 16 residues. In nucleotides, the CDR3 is TGCGCCAGCAGCTCCGAGGTTAGCACGAACACCGGGGAGCTGTTTTTT. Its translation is CASSSEVSTNTGELFF. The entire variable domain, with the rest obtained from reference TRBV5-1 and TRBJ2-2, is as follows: KAGVTQTPRYLIKTRGQQVTLSCSPISGHRSVSWYQQTPGQGLQFLFEYFSETQRNKGNFPGRFSGRQFSNSRSEMNVSTLELGDSALYLCASSSEVSTNTGELFFGEGSRLTVL.

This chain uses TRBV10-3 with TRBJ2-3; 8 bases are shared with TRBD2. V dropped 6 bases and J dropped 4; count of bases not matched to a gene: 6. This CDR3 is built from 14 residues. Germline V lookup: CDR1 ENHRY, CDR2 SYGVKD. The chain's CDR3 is CAIRYGGAADTQYF. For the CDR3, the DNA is TGTGCCATCAGGTACGGGGGGGCGGCAGATACGCAGTATTTT.

The DNA of the CDR3 is TGTGCCAGCAGCGCGGAAGACATGGGCAATCAGCCCCAGCATTTT. It codes for CASSAEDMGNQPQHF. The chain carries TRBV9 and TRBJ1-5, with unresolved D. Germline V gives CDR1 SGDLS, CDR2 YYNGEE. V lost 3 bases and J lost 2, with 12 bases in between. This CDR3 spans 15 amino acids.

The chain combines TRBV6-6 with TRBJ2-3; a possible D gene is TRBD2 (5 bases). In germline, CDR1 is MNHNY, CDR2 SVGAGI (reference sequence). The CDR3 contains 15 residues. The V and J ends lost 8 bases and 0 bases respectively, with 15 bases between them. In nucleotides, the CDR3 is TGTGCCAGCGGGAAAAGCGGAACTAGCACAGATACGCAGTATTTT. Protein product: CASGKSGTSTDTQYF.

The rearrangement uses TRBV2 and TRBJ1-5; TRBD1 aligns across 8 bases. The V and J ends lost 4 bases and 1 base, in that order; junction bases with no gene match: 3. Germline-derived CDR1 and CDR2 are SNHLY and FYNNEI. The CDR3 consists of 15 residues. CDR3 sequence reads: CASSGTGSSNQPQHF. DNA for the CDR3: TGTGCCAGCAGTGGGACAGGGTCAAGCAATCAGCCCCAGCATTTT.

The CDR3 spells CASSLLLAGGSTSGELFF. CDR3 in DNA: TGTGCCAGCAGCCTCCTACTAGCGGGGGGTTCAACGTCCGGGGAGCTGTTTTTT. V usage is TRBV7-6 and J usage is TRBJ2-2, with TRBD2 identical over 12 bases. The CDR3 consists of 18 residues. Germline CDR1 and CDR2: SGHVS and FNYEAQ. V dropped 5 bases and J dropped 6; count of bases not matched to a gene: 13.

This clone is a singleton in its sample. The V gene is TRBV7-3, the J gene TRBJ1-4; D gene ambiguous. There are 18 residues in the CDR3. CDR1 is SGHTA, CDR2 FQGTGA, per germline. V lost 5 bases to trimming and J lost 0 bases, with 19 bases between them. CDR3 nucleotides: TGTGCCAGCAGCCTTTACGGACCGATAAGATCAACTAATGAAAAACTGTTTTTT. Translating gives CASSLYGPIRSTNEKLFF.

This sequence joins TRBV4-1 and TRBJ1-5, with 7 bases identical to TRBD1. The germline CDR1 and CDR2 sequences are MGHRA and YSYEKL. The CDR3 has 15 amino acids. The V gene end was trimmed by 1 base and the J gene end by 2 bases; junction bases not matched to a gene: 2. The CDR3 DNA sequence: TGCGCCAGCAGCCAAGTAGGACAGGGCAATCAGCCCCAGCATTTT. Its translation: CASSQVGQGNQPQHF.

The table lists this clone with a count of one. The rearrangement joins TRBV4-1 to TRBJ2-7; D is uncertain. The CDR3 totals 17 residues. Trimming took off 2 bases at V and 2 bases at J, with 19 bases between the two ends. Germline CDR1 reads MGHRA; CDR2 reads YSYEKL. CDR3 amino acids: CASSQLDPTSGPYEQYF. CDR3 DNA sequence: TGCGCCAGCAGCCAACTGGACCCCACCTCGGGCCCCTACGAGCAGTACTTC.

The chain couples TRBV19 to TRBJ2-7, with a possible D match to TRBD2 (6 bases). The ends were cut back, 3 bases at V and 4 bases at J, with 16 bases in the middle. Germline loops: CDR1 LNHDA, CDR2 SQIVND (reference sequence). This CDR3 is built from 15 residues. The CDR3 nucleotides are TGTGCCAGTAGTATTCTTGGGGGGATGGGGTACGAGCAGTACTTC. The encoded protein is CASSILGGMGYEQYF.

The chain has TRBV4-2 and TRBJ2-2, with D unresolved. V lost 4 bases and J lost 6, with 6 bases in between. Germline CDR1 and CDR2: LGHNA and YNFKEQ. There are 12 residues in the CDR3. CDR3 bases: TGTGCCAGCAGCCCTAGAGCCGGGGAGCTGTTTTTT. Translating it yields CASSPRAGELFF.

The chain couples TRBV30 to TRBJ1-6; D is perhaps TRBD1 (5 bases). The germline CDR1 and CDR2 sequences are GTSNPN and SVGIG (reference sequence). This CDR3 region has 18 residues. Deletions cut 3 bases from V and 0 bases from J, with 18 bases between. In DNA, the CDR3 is TGTGCCTGGAGGGGTGGGGGGTTCGAGAGCTCCTATAATTCACCCCTCCACTTT. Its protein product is CAWRGGGFESSYNSPLHF.

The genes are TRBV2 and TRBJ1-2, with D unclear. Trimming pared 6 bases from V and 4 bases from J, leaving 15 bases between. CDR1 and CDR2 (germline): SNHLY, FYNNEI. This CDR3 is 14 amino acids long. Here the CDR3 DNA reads TGTGCCAGCAGCCTCGTCGCTTCACTCTATGGCTACACCTTC. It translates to CASSLVASLYGYTF. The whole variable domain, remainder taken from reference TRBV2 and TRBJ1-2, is EPEVTQTPSHQVTQMGQEVILRCVPISNHLYFYWYRQILGQKVEFLVSFYNNEISEKSEIFDDQFSVERPDGSNFTLKIRSTKLEDSAMYFCASSLVASLYGYTFGSGTRLTVV.

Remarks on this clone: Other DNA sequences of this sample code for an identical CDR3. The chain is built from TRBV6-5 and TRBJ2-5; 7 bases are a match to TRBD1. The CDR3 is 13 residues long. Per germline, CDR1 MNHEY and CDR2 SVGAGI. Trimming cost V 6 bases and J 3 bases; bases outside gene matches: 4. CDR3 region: CASSRTGKETQYF. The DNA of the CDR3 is TGTGCCAGCAGCCGGACAGGCAAAGAGACCCAGTACTTC.

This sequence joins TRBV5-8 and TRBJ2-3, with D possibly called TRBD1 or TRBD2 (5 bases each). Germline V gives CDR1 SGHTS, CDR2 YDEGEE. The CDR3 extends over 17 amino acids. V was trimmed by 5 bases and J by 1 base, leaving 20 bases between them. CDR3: CASRSGSGNIGTDTQYF. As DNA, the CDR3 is TGTGCCAGCAGATCAGGGTCGGGAAATATTGGCACAGATACGCAGTATTTT.

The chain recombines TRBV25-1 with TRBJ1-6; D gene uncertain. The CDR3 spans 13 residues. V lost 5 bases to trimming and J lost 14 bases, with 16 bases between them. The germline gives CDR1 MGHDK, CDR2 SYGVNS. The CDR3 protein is CASSLNGPTALHF. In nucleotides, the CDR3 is TGTGCCAGCAGTCTGAACGGACCTACGGCCCTCCACTTT. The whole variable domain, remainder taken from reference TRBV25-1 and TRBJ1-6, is EADIYQTPRYLVIGTGKKITLECSQTMGHDKMYWYQQDPGMELHLIHYSYGVNSTEKGDLSSESTVSRIRTEHFPLTLESARPSHTSQYLCASSLNGPTALHFGNGTRLTVT.

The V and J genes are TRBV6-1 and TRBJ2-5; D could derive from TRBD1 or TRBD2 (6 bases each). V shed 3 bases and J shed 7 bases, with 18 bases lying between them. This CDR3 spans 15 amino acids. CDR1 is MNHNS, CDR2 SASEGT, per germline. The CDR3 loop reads CASSDPRGADGTQYF. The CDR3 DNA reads TGTGCCAGCAGTGATCCGAGGGGGGCGGACGGGACCCAGTACTTC.

The CDR3 bases are TGTGCCAGCAAATCGGGCAGGGAGGCAGATACGCAGTATTTT. This codes for CASKSGREADTQYF. The rearrangement links TRBV6-6 to TRBJ2-3, with a weak D call TRBD2 (6 bases). This CDR3 is built from 14 residues. With 7 bases removed from V and 4 bases from J, the gap between germline ends came to 15 bases. Per germline, CDR1 MNHNY and CDR2 SVGAGI (reference sequence).